A selection of T cell receptor beta chains follows, all from one sample in a study of human T cells and chemical hapten exposure. TCRdb used MiXCR to reprocess the RACE reads, holding one entry per CDR3 protein. The sample has approximately 90,000 distinct CDR3 sequences, approximately 11% seen once. This sample comprised whole blood, obtained in connection with sensitization to the hapten diphenylcyclopropenone (DPC). The origin of the receptors is a man aged 35-49 years with alopecia areata. Some clones in this sample may be carry-over from other donors' samples. Each CDR3 is given with its conserved first and last residue. Each record gives: V gene, J gene, clone size, D gene, CDR3 protein, CDR3 DNA. A D gene is named only where the DNA matches it firmly. Rows may omit the clone size; those that give it use once, few, many or a size class.

V: TRBV7-2; J: TRBJ1-4; size: many; D: NA; CDR3: CASSLGGTEKLFF; DNA: TGTGCCAGCAGCTTAGGGGGCACTGAAAAACTGTTTTTT
V: TRBV28; J: TRBJ1-5; size: few; D: NA; CDR3: CATIVDRWGYSPSRNQPQHF; DNA: TGTGCCACCATCGTAGACCGGTGGGGCTACTCTCCCTCTCGCAATCAGCCCCAGCATTTT
V: TRBV5-1; J: TRBJ1-5; size: many; D: TRBD1; CDR3: CASSLGQGGNNQPQHF; DNA: TGCGCCAGCAGCTTGGGACAGGGAGGGAACAATCAGCCCCAGCATTTT
V: TRBV5-1; J: TRBJ2-7; size: NA; D: TRBD2; CDR3: CASSSGTSGYEQYF; DNA: TGCGCCAGCAGCTCTGGGACTAGCGGATACGAGCAGTACTTC
V: TRBV19; J: TRBJ1-4; size: NA; D: NA; CDR3: CASSMGQTNEKLFF; DNA: TGTGCCAGTAGTATGGGCCAAACTAATGAAAAACTGTTTTTT
V: TRBV7-2; J: TRBJ1-1; size: NA; D: NA; CDR3: CASSFEPNTEAFF; DNA: TGTGCCAGCAGCTTTGAACCGAACACTGAAGCTTTCTTT
V: TRBV14; J: TRBJ2-1; size: few; D: NA; CDR3: CASSQDAALKQFF; DNA: TGTGCCAGCAGCCAAGATGCGGCATTGAAGCAGTTCTTC
V: TRBV7-3; J: TRBJ2-3; size: few; D: NA; CDR3: CASSLVGDTDTQYF; DNA: TGTGCCAGCAGCTTAGTGGGAGACACAGATACGCAGTATTTT
V: TRBV10-3; J: TRBJ1-5; size: many; D: TRBD1; CDR3: CAISEWQGAREAQPQHF; DNA: TGTGCCATCAGTGAGTGGCAGGGGGCGCGTGAGGCTCAGCCCCAGCATTTT
V: TRBV9; J: TRBJ1-1; size: few; D: NA; CDR3: CASSVAGYQSLHTEAFF; DNA: TGTGCCAGCAGCGTAGCAGGGTACCAGAGTCTTCACACTGAAGCTTTCTTT
V: TRBV19; J: TRBJ1-1; size: NA; D: NA; CDR3: CASSTEQGSTEAFF; DNA: TGTGCCAGTAGTACAGAACAGGGTTCCACTGAAGCTTTCTTT
V: TRBV29-1; J: TRBJ2-7; size: NA; D: TRBD2; CDR3: CSVDRGDEQYF; DNA: TGCAGCGTTGATCGGGGGGACGAGCAGTACTTC
V: TRBV7-2; J: TRBJ2-3; size: many; D: TRBD2; CDR3: CASSITSGGTDTQYF; DNA: TGTGCCAGCAGCATCACTAGCGGGGGCACAGATACGCAGTATTTT
V: TRBV28; J: TRBJ2-5; size: NA; D: NA; CDR3: CASSLYSQETQYF; DNA: TGTGCCAGCTCACTCTACAGTCAAGAGACCCAGTACTTC
V: TRBV6-2/TRBV6-3; J: TRBJ2-2; size: few; D: NA; CDR3: CASSPPVINTGELFF; DNA: TGTGCCAGCAGCCCCCCGGTAATAAACACCGGGGAGCTGTTTTTT
V: TRBV30; J: TRBJ1-4; size: few; D: NA; CDR3: CAWREGEKLFF; DNA: TGTGCCTGGAGAGAGGGTGAAAAACTGTTTTTT
V: TRBV10-3; J: TRBJ2-3; size: NA; D: TRBD2; CDR3: CAISAWVAGADTQYF; DNA: TGTGCCATCAGTGCGTGGGTAGCGGGAGCAGATACGCAGTATTTT
V: TRBV5-5; J: TRBJ2-3; size: NA; D: NA; CDR3: CASSLEAAFTDTQYF; DNA: TGTGCCAGCAGCTTGGAGGCAGCCTTCACAGATACGCAGTATTTT
V: TRBV29-1; J: TRBJ2-2; size: few; D: TRBD2; CDR3: CSVPSSGRITGELFF; DNA: TGCAGCGTGCCGTCTAGCGGGAGAATCACCGGGGAGCTGTTTTTT
V: TRBV25-1; J: TRBJ2-6; size: many; D: TRBD1; CDR3: CASSTGTASSGANVLTF; DNA: TGTGCCAGCAGCACCGGGACAGCCAGCTCTGGGGCCAACGTCCTGACTTTC
V: TRBV21-1; J: TRBJ2-1; size: few; D: NA; CDR3: CASSKGSRASSYNEQFF; DNA: TGTGCCAGCAGCAAAGGTTCGCGCGCTAGCTCCTACAATGAGCAGTTCTTC
V: TRBV27; J: TRBJ2-5; size: NA; D: NA; CDR3: CASTRGETQYF; DNA: TGTGCCAGCACAAGGGGAGAGACCCAGTACTTC
V: TRBV7-8; J: TRBJ2-1; size: NA; D: TRBD2; CDR3: CASSFRLAGGVDEQFF; DNA: TGTGCCAGCAGCTTCAGACTAGCGGGGGGGGTGGATGAGCAGTTCTTC
V: TRBV20-1; J: TRBJ2-1; size: many; D: TRBD2; CDR3: CSAQGAGGGNEQFF; DNA: TGCAGTGCTCAGGGAGCGGGAGGGGGCAATGAGCAGTTCTTC
V: TRBV11-3; J: TRBJ2-3; size: few; D: TRBD2; CDR3: CASSTGTSGRSTDTQYF; DNA: TGTGCCAGCAGCACCGGGACTAGCGGGAGAAGCACAGATACGCAGTATTTT
V: TRBV3-1; J: TRBJ2-3; size: many; D: NA; CDR3: CASSPGTYTDTQYF; DNA: TGTGCCAGCAGCCCCGGGACTTACACAGATACGCAGTATTTT
V: TRBV20-1; J: TRBJ2-5; size: few; D: TRBD1; CDR3: CSAKGQGERETQYF; DNA: TGCAGTGCCAAGGGGCAGGGGGAGAGGGAGACCCAGTACTTC
V: TRBV5-6; J: TRBJ2-6; size: NA; D: NA; CDR3: CASSPLASGANVLTF; DNA: TGTGCCAGCAGCCCTCTAGCATCTGGGGCCAACGTCCTGACTTTC
V: TRBV14; J: TRBJ2-1; size: NA; D: NA; CDR3: CASSQELRAEQFF; DNA: TGTGCCAGCAGCCAAGAATTAAGGGCTGAGCAGTTCTTC
V: TRBV6-5; J: TRBJ2-3; size: few; D: NA; CDR3: CASSYSRGAPTDTQYF; DNA: TGTGCCAGCAGTTACTCGAGAGGGGCCCCCACAGATACGCAGTATTTT
V: TRBV5-1; J: TRBJ2-6; size: few; D: NA; CDR3: CASGSEAGANVLTF; DNA: TGCGCCAGCGGGTCAGAAGCTGGGGCCAACGTCCTGACTTTC
V: TRBV12-3/TRBV12-4; J: TRBJ2-1; size: NA; D: TRBD2; CDR3: CASSLVRVAGGPVNEQFF; DNA: TGTGCCAGCAGTTTAGTGAGGGTAGCGGGAGGGCCGGTTAATGAGCAGTTCTTC
V: TRBV7-8; J: TRBJ2-1; size: NA; D: TRBD1; CDR3: CASSQGASYYNEQFF; DNA: TGTGCCAGCAGCCAGGGGGCTAGCTATTACAATGAGCAGTTCTTC
V: TRBV5-6; J: TRBJ2-5; size: NA; D: NA; CDR3: CASSSGERALQETQYF; DNA: TGTGCCAGCAGCTCAGGGGAGCGGGCCCTCCAAGAGACCCAGTACTTC
V: TRBV7-8; J: TRBJ1-4; size: few; D: TRBD1; CDR3: CASSFSRGTGSEKLFF; DNA: TGTGCCAGCAGCTTCAGTAGGGGGACAGGGAGTGAAAAACTGTTTTTT
V: TRBV7-9; J: TRBJ2-7; size: few; D: NA; CDR3: CASSLAGYTYEQYF; DNA: TGTGCCAGCAGCTTAGCAGGCTATACCTACGAGCAGTACTTC
V: TRBV5-1; J: TRBJ2-5; size: NA; D: TRBD2; CDR3: CASSLNPLAGGSQETQYF; DNA: TGCGCCAGCAGCTTGAACCCTTTAGCGGGAGGGTCACAAGAGACCCAGTACTTC
V: TRBV7-3; J: TRBJ1-6; size: many; D: NA; CDR3: CASSFHSDSPLHF; DNA: TGTGCCAGCAGCTTCCACTCGGATTCACCCCTCCACTTT
V: TRBV20-1; J: TRBJ2-7; size: few; D: TRBD2; CDR3: CSGGSIGGYEQYF; DNA: TGCAGCGGGGGGTCAATCGGAGGGTACGAGCAGTACTTC
V: TRBV9; J: TRBJ2-1; size: few; D: NA; CDR3: CASSVAPTTEQFF; DNA: TGTGCCAGCAGCGTAGCCCCGACTACTGAGCAGTTCTTC
V: TRBV29-1; J: TRBJ2-5; size: NA; D: NA; CDR3: CSVGEETQYF; DNA: TGCAGCGTTGGGGAGGAGACCCAGTACTTC
V: TRBV27; J: TRBJ2-3; size: few; D: NA; CDR3: CASRDFNTDTQYF; DNA: TGTGCCAGCAGGGACTTTAACACAGATACGCAGTATTTT
V: TRBV20-1; J: TRBJ1-2; size: many; D: NA; CDR3: CSARDPWDNYGYTF; DNA: TGCAGTGCTAGAGATCCTTGGGACAACTATGGCTACACCTTC
V: TRBV6-2/TRBV6-3; J: TRBJ2-7; size: NA; D: TRBD1; CDR3: CASRTGQGDRLAAEQYF; DNA: TGTGCCAGCAGAACGGGACAGGGGGACCGACTAGCGGCAGAGCAGTACTTC
V: TRBV6-5; J: TRBJ1-2; size: many; D: NA; CDR3: CASRGLTGGYTF; DNA: TGTGCCAGCCGCGGCTTAACCGGAGGCTACACCTTC
V: TRBV12-3/TRBV12-4; J: TRBJ1-1; size: NA; D: TRBD1; CDR3: CASSLAGTGTTEAFF; DNA: TGTGCCAGCAGTTTAGCCGGGACAGGGACCACTGAAGCTTTCTTT
V: TRBV7-2; J: TRBJ2-7; size: NA; D: NA; CDR3: CASSRNAGTSSYEQYF; DNA: TGTGCCAGCAGCCGAAACGCCGGGACGAGCTCCTACGAGCAGTACTTC
V: TRBV6-5; J: TRBJ2-7; size: NA; D: NA; CDR3: CASSYGVPSYEQYF; DNA: TGTGCCAGCAGTTACGGAGTGCCCTCCTACGAGCAGTACTTC
V: TRBV29-1; J: TRBJ2-3; size: NA; D: TRBD2; CDR3: CSVEGTSGNADTQYF; DNA: TGCAGCGTTGAAGGGACTAGCGGGAATGCAGATACGCAGTATTTT
V: TRBV19; J: TRBJ2-3; size: NA; D: NA; CDR3: CASRNLGEGTDTQYF; DNA: TGTGCCAGTAGGAACCTCGGAGAGGGCACAGATACGCAGTATTTT
V: TRBV7-2; J: TRBJ1-2; size: NA; D: NA; CDR3: CASSPLGAFEGGYTF; DNA: TGTGCCAGCAGCCCTCTTGGGGCCTTCGAGGGAGGCTACACCTTC
V: TRBV25-1; J: TRBJ2-3; size: NA; D: TRBD2; CDR3: CASSELSGGRVTDTQYF; DNA: TGTGCCAGCAGTGAATTAAGCGGGGGGCGAGTGACAGATACGCAGTATTTT